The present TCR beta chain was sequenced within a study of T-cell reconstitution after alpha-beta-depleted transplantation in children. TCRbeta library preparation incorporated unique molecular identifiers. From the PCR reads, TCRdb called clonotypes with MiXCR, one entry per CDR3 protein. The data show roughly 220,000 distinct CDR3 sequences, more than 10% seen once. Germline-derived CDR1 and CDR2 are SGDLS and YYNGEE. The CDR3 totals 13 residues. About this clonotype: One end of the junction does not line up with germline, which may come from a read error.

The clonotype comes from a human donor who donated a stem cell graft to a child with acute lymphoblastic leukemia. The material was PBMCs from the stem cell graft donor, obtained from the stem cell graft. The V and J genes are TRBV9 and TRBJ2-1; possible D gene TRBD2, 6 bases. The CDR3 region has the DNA TGTGCCTGCAGCCCCGGGAGTTACAATGAGCAGTTCTTC. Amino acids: CACSPGSYNEQFF.